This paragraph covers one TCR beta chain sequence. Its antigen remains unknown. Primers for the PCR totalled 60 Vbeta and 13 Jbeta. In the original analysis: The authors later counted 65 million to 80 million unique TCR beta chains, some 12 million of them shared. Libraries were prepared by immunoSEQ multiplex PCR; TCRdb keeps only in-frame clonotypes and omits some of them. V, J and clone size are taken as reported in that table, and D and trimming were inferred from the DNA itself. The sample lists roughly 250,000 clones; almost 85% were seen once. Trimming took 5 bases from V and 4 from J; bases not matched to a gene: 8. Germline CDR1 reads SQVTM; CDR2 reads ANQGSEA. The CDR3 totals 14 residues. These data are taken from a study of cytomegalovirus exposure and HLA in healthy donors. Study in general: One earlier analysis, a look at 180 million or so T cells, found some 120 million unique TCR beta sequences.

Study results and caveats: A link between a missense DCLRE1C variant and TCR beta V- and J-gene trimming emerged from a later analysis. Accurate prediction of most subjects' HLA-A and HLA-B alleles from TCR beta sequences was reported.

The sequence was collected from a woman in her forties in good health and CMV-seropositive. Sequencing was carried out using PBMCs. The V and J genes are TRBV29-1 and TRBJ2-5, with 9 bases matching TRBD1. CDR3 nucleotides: TGCAGCGTTACACCGGGACAGGGTTTAGAGACCCAGTACTTC. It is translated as CSVTPGQGLETQYF.